This TCR beta chain was obtained from a study of shared clonotypes between healthy human individuals. Study outcomes and limitations: Naive subsets generally exceeded memory subsets in estimated richness.

Positively selected for CCR7, the CD45RO-negative cells used as naive CD8 cells excluded terminally differentiated effector memory CD45RA+ cells. There were no recent acute infections or vaccinations among the donors, who were healthy HIV-negative adults. About this clone: Its target is not known.

With V trimmed by 5 bases and J by 2 bases, 10 bases remained unmatched. The germline V gene has CDR1 MNHNY and CDR2 SVGAGI (reference sequence). CDR3 length equals 16 residues. Across several immunoSEQ plates, the genomic DNA of each subset was split evenly. In replicate PCRs of sorted subsets, roughly 200 ng DNA, approximately 28,000 T cell genomes, was used. Some clones are missing from TCRdb's copy, which holds only in-frame ones; the method was immunoSEQ multiplex PCR. Altogether about 2 million clones are present, over 85% being singletons, with the ten largest covering more than 0.95%. The sequenced sample was naive CD8+ T cells sorted from blood. This clonotype was sampled from a man between 18 and 29 years old in good health. This chain connects TRBV6-6 to TRBJ2-3; 7 nucleotides line up with TRBD1. The CDR3 DNA reads TGTGCCAGCAGTAGCCGGGACAGCCTCAACACAGATACGCAGTATTTT. Translation gives CASSSRDSLNTDTQYF.